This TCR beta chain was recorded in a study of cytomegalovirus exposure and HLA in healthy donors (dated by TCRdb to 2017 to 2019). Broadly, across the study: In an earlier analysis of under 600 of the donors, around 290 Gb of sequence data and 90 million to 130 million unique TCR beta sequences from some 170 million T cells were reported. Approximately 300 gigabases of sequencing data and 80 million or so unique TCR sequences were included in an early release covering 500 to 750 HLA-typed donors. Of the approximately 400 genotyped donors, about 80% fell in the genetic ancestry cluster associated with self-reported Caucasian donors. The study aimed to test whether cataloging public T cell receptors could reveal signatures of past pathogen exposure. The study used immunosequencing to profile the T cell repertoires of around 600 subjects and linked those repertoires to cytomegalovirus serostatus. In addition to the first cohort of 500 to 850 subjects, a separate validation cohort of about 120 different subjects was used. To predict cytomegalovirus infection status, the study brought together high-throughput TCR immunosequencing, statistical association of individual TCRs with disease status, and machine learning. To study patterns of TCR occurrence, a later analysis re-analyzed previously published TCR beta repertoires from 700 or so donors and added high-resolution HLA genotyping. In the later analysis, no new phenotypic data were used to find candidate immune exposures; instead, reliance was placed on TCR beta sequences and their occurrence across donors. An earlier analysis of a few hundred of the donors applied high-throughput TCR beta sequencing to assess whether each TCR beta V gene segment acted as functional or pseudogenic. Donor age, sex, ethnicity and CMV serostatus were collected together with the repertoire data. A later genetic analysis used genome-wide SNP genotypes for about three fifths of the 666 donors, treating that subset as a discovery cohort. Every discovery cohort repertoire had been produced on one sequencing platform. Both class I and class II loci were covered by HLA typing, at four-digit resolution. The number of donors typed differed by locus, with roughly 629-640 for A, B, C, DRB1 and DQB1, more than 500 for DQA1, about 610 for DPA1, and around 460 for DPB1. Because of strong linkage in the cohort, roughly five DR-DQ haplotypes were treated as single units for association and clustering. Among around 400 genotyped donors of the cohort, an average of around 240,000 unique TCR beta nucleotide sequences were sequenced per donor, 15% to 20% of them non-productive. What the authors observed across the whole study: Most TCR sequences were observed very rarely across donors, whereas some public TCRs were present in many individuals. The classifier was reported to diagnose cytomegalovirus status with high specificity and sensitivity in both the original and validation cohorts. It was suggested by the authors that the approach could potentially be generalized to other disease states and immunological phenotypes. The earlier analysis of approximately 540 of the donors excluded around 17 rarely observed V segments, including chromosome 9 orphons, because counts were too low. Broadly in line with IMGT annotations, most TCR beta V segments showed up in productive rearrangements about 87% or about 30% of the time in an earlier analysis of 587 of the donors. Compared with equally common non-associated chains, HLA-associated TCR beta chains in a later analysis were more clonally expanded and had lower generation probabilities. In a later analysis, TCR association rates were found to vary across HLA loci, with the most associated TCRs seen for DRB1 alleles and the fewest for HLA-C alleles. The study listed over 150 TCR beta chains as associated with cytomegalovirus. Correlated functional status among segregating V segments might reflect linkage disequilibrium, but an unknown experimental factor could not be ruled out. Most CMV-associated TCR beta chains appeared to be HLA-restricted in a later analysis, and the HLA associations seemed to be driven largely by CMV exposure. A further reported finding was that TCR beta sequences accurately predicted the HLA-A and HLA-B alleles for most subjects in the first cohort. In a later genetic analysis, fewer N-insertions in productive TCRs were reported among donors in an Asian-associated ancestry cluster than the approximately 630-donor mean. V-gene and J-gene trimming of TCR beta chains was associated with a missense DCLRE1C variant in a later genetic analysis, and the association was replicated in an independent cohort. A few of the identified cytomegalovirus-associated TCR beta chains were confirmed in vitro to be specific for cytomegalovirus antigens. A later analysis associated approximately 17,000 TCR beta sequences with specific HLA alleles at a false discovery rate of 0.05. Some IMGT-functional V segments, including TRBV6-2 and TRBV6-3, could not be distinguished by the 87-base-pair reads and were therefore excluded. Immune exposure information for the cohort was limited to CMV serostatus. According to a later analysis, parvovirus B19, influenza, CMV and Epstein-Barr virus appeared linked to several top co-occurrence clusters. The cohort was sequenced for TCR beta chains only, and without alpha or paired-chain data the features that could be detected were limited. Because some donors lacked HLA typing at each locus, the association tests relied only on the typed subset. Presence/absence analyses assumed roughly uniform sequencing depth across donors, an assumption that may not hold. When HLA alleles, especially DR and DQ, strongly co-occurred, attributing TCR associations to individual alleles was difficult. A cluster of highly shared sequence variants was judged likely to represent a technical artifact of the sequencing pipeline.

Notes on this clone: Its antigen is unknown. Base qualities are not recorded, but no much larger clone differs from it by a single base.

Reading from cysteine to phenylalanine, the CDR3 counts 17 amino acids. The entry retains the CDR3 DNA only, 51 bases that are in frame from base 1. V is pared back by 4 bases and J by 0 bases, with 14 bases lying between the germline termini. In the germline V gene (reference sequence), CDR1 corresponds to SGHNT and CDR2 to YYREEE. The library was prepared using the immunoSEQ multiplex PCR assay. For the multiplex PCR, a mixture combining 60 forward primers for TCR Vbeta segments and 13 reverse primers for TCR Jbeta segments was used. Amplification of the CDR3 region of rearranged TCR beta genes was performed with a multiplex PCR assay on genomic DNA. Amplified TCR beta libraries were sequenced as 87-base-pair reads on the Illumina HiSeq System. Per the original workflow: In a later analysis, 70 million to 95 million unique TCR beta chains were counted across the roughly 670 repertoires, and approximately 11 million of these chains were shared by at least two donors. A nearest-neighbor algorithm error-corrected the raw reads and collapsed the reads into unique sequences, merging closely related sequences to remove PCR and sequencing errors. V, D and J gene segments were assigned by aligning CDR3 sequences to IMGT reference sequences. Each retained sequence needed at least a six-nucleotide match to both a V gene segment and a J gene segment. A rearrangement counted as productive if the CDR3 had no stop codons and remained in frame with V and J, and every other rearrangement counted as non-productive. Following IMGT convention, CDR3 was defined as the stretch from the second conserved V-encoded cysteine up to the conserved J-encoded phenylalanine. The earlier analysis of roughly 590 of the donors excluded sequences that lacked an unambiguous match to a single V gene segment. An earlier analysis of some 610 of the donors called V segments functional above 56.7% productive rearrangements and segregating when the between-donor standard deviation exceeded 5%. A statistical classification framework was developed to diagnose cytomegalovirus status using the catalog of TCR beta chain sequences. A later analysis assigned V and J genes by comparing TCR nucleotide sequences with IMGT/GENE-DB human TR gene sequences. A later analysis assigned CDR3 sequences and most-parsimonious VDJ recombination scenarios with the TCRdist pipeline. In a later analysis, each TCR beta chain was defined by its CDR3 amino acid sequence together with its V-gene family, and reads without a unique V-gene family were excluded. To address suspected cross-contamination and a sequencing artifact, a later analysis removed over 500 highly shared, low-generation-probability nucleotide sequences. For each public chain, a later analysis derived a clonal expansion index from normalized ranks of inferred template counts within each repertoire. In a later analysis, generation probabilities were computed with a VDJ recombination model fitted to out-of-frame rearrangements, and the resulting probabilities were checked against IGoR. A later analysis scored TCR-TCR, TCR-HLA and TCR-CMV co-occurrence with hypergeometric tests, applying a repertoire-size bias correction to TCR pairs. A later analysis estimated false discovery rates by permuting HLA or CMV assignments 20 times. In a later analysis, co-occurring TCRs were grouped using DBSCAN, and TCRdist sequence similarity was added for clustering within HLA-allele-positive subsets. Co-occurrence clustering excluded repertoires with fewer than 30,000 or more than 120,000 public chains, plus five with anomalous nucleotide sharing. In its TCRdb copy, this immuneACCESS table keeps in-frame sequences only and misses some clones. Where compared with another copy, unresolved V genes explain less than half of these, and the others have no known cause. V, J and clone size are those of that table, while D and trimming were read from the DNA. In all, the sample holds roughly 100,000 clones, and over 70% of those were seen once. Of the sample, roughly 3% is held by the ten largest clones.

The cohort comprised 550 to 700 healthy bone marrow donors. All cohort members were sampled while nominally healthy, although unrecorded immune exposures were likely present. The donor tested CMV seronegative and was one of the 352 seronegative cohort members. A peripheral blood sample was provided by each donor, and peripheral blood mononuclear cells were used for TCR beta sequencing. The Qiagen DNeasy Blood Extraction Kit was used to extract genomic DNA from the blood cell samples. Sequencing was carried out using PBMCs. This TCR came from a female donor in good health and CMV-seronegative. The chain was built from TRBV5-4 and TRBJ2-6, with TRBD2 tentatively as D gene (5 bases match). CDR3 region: CASSLERRGSGANVLTF. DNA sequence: TGTGCCAGCAGCCTGGAGAGACGGGGCTCTGGGGCCAACGTCCTGACTTTC.